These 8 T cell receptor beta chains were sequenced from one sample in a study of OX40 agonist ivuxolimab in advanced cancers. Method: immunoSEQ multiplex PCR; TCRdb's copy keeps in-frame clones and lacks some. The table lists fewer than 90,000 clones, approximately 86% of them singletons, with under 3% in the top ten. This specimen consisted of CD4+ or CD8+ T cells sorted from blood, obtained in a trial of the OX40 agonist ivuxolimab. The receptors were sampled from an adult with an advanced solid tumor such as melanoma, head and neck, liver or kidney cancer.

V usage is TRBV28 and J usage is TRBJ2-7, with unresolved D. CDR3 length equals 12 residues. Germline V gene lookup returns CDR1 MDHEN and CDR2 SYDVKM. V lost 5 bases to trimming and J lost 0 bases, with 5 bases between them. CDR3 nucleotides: TGTGCCAGCAGTCGAGCCTCCTACGAGCAGTACGTC. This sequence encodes CASSRASYEQYV.

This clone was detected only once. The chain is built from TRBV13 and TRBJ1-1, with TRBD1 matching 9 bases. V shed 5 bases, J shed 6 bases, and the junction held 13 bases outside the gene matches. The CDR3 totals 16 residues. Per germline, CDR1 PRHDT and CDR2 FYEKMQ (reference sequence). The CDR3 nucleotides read TGTGCCAGCAGCCTAGAGTGGGGACAGGGATCGGCTGAAGCTTTCTTT. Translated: CASSLEWGQGSAEAFF.

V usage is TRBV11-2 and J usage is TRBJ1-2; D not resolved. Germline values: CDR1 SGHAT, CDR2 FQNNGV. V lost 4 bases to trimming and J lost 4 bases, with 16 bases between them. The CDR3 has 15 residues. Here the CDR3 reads CASSSTWRGVYGYTF. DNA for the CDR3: TGTGCCAGCAGCTCAACATGGCGGGGTGTCTATGGCTACACCTTC.

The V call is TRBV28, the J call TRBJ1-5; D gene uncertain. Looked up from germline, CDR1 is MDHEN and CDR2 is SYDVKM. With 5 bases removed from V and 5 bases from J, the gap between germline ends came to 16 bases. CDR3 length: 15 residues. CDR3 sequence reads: CASSTSLGRYQPQHF. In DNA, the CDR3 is TGTGCCAGCAGTACATCCCTAGGCAGATATCAGCCCCAGCATTTT.

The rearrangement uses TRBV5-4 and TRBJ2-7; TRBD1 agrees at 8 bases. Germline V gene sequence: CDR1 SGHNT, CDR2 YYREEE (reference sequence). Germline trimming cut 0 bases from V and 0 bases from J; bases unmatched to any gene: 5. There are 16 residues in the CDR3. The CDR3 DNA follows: TGTGCCAGCAGCTTGGGGGCAGGGGGCTCCTCCTACGAGCAGTACTTC. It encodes CASSLGAGGSSYEQYF.

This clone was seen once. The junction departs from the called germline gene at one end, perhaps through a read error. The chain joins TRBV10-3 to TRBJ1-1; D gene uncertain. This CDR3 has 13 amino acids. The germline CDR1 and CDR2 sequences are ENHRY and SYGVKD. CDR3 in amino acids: CAIESVRNTESFF. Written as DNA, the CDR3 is TGTGCCATAGAAAGTGTCCGGAACACTGAATCTTTCTTT.

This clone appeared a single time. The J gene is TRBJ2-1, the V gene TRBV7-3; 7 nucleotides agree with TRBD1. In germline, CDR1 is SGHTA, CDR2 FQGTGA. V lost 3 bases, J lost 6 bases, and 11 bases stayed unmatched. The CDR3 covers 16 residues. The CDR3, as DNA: TGTGCCAGCAGCTTCGCGGCGGCAGGGGGTAGCAATGAGCAGTTCTTC. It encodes CASSFAAAGGSNEQFF.

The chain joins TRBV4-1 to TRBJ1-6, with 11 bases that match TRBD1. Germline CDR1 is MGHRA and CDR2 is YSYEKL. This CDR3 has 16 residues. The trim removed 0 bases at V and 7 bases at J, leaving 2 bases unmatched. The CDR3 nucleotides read TGCGCCAGCAGCCAAGATGGGGACAGGGGGAATTCACCCCTCCACTTT. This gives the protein CASSQDGDRGNSPLHF.